These 20 T cell receptor beta chains came from one sample sequenced in a study of cytomegalovirus exposure and HLA in healthy donors. The PCR was carried out with 60 Vbeta primers and 13 Jbeta primers. The assay was immunoSEQ multiplex PCR, and TCRdb's table has in-frame clones only and misses some. The sample gives about 160,000 clones, 82% of which show up once; approximately 1.5% is in the top ten. The sequenced sample consisted of PBMCs. The receptors stem from a girl aged 5-17 years in good health and CMV-seropositive.

This clone appeared once. V and J are TRBV5-1 and TRBJ2-5, with 9 bases matching TRBD2. CDR3 size: 14 residues. J was trimmed by 3 bases and V by 4 bases; bases with no gene match: 4. Germline CDR1 reads SGHRS; CDR2 reads YFSETQ. This CDR3 is CASSLTSGKETQYF. The CDR3 DNA follows: TGCGCCAGCAGCCTGACTAGCGGAAAAGAGACCCAGTACTTC.

The chain employs TRBV5-1 and TRBJ2-7; maybe TRBD1 (5 bases). The CDR3 sequence is 14 residues long. The V and J ends lost 0 bases and 2 bases respectively, with 9 bases between them. Germline V gene data show CDR1 as SGHRS and CDR2 as YFSETQ. CDR3 sequence (DNA): TGCGCCAGCAGCTTGGAGACCAGGGCCTACGAGCAGTACTTC. As protein: CASSLETRAYEQYF. Drawing the rest from reference TRBV5-1 and TRBJ2-7, the complete variable domain is KAGVTQTPRYLIKTRGQQVTLSCSPISGHRSVSWYQQTPGQGLQFLFEYFSETQRNKGNFPGRFSGRQFSNSRSEMNVSTLELGDSALYLCASSLETRAYEQYFGPGTRLTVT.

This CDR3 reads CASSYAPRGRGTEAFF. The CDR3 region has the DNA TGTGCCAGCAGTTACGCCCCCAGGGGGCGCGGCACTGAAGCTTTCTTT. This chain connects TRBV6-6 to TRBJ1-1, with TRBD1 identical over 8 bases. V was pared by 2 bases and J by 4 bases, with 9 bases of the junction left unmatched. CDR1 and CDR2 (germline): MNHNY, SVGAGI (reference sequence). The CDR3 is made up of 16 amino acids.

The chain has TRBV10-1 and TRBJ1-1; a possible D gene is TRBD1 (6 bases). CDR3 length: 16 residues. V gave up 2 bases and J gave up 6 bases, with 19 bases separating them. Germline CDR1 reads WNHNN; CDR2 reads SYGVQD (reference sequence). The CDR3 region has the DNA TGCGCCAGCAGTGAGGTCTCCGCAGGGGCAGAGGCTGAAGCTTTCTTT. As protein: CASSEVSAGAEAEAFF.

This clone has only a few counts. This chain joins TRBV2 and TRBJ2-7; 9 bases line up with TRBD1. This CDR3 is built from 15 residues. The germline CDR1 and CDR2 sequences are SNHLY and FYNNEI. J lost 3 bases, V lost 7 bases, and 10 bases had no gene match. The CDR3 DNA reads as TGTGCCAGCATCGAAACAGGGGGCTTCGTCTACGAGCAGTACTTC. It specifies CASIETGGFVYEQYF.

This clone was found once. The rearrangement links TRBV28 to TRBJ1-5, with unresolved D. The CDR3 is 12 residues long. The V gene lost 1 base and the J gene lost 11 bases, with 9 bases spanning the gap. Germline CDR1 is MDHEN and CDR2 is SYDVKM. CDR3 DNA: TGTGCCAGCAGTTTATATTCAGAGGCCCAGCATTTT. Protein: CASSLYSEAQHF.

This chain joins TRBV29-1 and TRBJ2-1; the D gene is possibly TRBD2 (5 bases). V shed 4 bases and J shed 7 bases, with 14 bases lying between them. Germline CDR1 is SQVTM and CDR2 is ANQGSEA. The CDR3 consists of 13 residues. The DNA of the CDR3 is TGCAGCGTTGGTAAGGGATGGAGGAATGAGCAGTTCTTC. As protein: CSVGKGWRNEQFF.

In the case of this clone: The junction and the germline gene differ at one end; a read error may be behind it. V and J are TRBV28 and TRBJ1-1; the D is unclear. This CDR3 has 12 residues. CDR1 and CDR2 from the germline V gene are MDHEN and SYDVKM. The CDR3 DNA reads TGTGCCAGCAGGGATCAGACCCCTGGAGCTAGATTT. This encodes CASRDQTPGARF.

The CDR3: CASSSGTGGLAKNIQYF. In DNA form, the CDR3 reads TGTGCCAGCAGCTCGGGGACAGGGGGCCTAGCCAAAAACATTCAGTACTTC. The rearrangement links TRBV7-2 to TRBJ2-4; 12 bases fit TRBD1. This CDR3 contains 17 residues. Germline loops: CDR1 SGHTA, CDR2 FQGNSA. With V trimmed by 4 bases and J by 0 bases, 4 bases remained unmatched.

The genes are TRBV19 and TRBJ1-1, with D maybe TRBD1 (6 bases). V dropped 8 bases and J dropped 1 base, with 14 bases sitting between them. Germline V gene lookup returns CDR1 LNHDA and CDR2 SQIVND (reference sequence). The CDR3 runs to 14 residues. CDR3 sequence (DNA): TGTGCCAGTGGCTCGGACAGCAAGAACACTGAAGCTTTCTTT. Translation: CASGSDSKNTEAFF.

The rearrangement links TRBV2 to TRBJ2-7, with D tentatively TRBD2 (5 bases). Trimming removed 6 bases at V and 2 bases at J, with 11 bases between. The CDR3 runs to 13 residues. Germline V gives CDR1 SNHLY, CDR2 FYNNEI. The CDR3 loop is CASSGDATYEQYF. The CDR3, as DNA: TGTGCCAGCAGCGGGGATGCAACCTACGAGCAGTACTTC.

The chain joins TRBV18 to TRBJ2-1; D gene ambiguous. CDR3 length equals 14 residues. Between the trimmed V and J ends, which lost 3 bases and 8 bases, there was a span of 14 bases. Germline CDR1 reads KGHSH; CDR2 reads LQKENI. The CDR3 sequence: CASSPAAAGDEQFF. CDR3 DNA sequence: TGTGCCAGCTCACCGGCGGCTGCCGGCGATGAGCAGTTCTTC.

The V call is TRBV30, the J call TRBJ1-4; D gene ambiguous. Between the trimmed V and J ends, which lost 8 bases and 4 bases, there was a span of 14 bases. Germline V lookup: CDR1 GTSNPN, CDR2 SVGIG (reference sequence). The CDR3 extends over 13 amino acids. For the CDR3, the DNA is TGTGCCGGTGAGCGACGGCGTAATGAAAAACTGTTTTTT. Its translation: CAGERRRNEKLFF. The variable domain in full, completed from reference TRBV30 and TRBJ1-4, reads SQTIHQWPATLVQPVGSPLSLECTVEGTSNPNLYWYRQAAGRGLQLLFYSVGIGQISSEVPQNLSASRPQDRQFILSSKKLLLSDSGFYLCAGERRRNEKLFFGSGTQLSVL.

This clone came up once. CDR3 sequence reads: CASSGGQAQWEQFF. DNA for the CDR3: TGTGCCAGCAGTGGAGGACAGGCTCAATGGGAGCAGTTCTTC. This chain joins TRBV28 and TRBJ2-1, with TRBD1 matching 7 bases. There are 14 residues in the CDR3. The V gene's germline CDR1 is MDHEN and CDR2 SYDVKM. V trimming: 5 bases; J trimming: 10 bases; junction bases outside the gene matches: 11.

A single count supports this clone. J is TRBJ1-2 and V is TRBV27; TRBD1 aligns across 7 bases. Unmatched junction bases numbered 8, after V lost 5 bases and J lost 5 bases. The CDR3 is 14 residues long. CDR1 is MNHEY and CDR2 is SMNVEV in the germline V gene (reference sequence). CDR3 sequence: CASSKRQGDYGYTF. The CDR3 DNA reads as TGTGCCAGCAGTAAACGACAGGGAGATTATGGCTACACCTTC.

The V gene is TRBV4-1, the J gene TRBJ1-4, with D possibly TRBD1 on 6 matching bases. Looked up from germline, CDR1 is MGHRA and CDR2 is YSYEKL. This CDR3 is 16 amino acids long. V dropped 1 base and J dropped 8 bases, with 17 bases sitting between them. CDR3 in amino acids: CASSQGGGAGVEKLFF. For the CDR3, the DNA is TGCGCCAGCAGCCAAGGTGGGGGGGCAGGGGTAGAAAAACTGTTTTTT.

The chain couples TRBV19 to TRBJ2-3, with 7 bases matching TRBD1. V gave up 6 bases and J gave up 1 base; unmatched junction bases: 7. The CDR3 contains 15 residues. The germline CDR1 and CDR2 sequences are LNHDA and SQIVND (reference sequence). The CDR3: CASRDLGGGTDTQYF. The DNA for the CDR3 is TGTGCCAGTAGAGATCTAGGGGGCGGCACAGATACGCAGTATTTT.

The V gene is TRBV7-9, the J gene TRBJ1-1; D remains ambiguous. The ends were cut back, 1 base at V and 1 base at J, with 7 bases in the middle. The CDR3 spans 14 residues. Germline CDR1 reads SEHNR; CDR2 reads FQNEAQ (reference sequence). CDR3 sequence (DNA): TGTGCCAGCAGCTTAGATATGTGGAACACTGAAGCTTTCTTT. Protein sequence: CASSLDMWNTEAFF.

The chain joins TRBV18 to TRBJ1-5; 7 bases agree with TRBD1. Germline trimming cut 3 bases from V and 6 bases from J; bases unmatched to any gene: 5. This CDR3 spans 14 amino acids. Looked up from germline, CDR1 is KGHSH and CDR2 is LQKENI. The CDR3 loop reads CASSPSTGSQPQHF. CDR3 bases: TGTGCCAGCTCACCGTCGACAGGGAGTCAGCCCCAGCATTTT.

The V call is TRBV14, the J call TRBJ2-2, with D maybe TRBD1 (6 bases). Germline V gene sequence: CDR1 SGHDN, CDR2 FVKESK. V lost 4 bases and J 6 bases, leaving 9 bases between the germline ends. The length of the CDR3 is 13 residues. The CDR3 region is CASSPQGAGELFF. Written as DNA, the CDR3 is TGTGCCAGCAGCCCACAGGGCGCCGGGGAGCTGTTTTTT. The full variable domain, with the rest looked up from reference TRBV14 and TRBJ2-2, is EAGVTQFPSHSVIEKGQTVTLRCDPISGHDNLYWYRRVMGKEIKFLLHFVKESKQDESGMPNNRFLAERTGGTYSTLKVQPAELEDSGVYFCASSPQGAGELFFGEGSRLTVL.